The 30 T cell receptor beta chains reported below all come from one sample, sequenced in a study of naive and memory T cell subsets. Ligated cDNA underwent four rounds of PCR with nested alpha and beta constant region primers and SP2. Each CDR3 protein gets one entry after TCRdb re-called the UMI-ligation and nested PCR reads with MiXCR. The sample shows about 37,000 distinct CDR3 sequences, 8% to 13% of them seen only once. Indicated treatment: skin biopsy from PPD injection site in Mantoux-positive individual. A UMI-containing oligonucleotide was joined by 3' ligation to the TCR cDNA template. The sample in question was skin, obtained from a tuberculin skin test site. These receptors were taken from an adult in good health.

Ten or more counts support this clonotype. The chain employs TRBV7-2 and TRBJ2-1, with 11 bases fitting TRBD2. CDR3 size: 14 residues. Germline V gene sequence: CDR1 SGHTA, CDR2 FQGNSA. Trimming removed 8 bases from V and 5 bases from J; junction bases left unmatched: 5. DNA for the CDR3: TGTGCCAGCGGTAGCGGGAGGGGAAACAATGAGCAGTTCTTC. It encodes CASGSGRGNNEQFF.

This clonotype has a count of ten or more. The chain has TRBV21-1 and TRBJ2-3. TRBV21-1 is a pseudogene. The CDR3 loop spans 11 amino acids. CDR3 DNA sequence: TGTGCCAGCAGCCCGTGTGATACGCAGTATTTT. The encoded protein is CASSPCDTQYF.

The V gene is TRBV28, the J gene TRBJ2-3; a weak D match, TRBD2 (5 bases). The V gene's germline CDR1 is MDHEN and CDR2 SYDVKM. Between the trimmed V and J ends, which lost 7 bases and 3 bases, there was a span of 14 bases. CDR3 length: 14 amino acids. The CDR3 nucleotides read TGTGCCAGCAAACGATTGTCGGGGACAGATACGCAGTATTTT. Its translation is CASKRLSGTDTQYF.

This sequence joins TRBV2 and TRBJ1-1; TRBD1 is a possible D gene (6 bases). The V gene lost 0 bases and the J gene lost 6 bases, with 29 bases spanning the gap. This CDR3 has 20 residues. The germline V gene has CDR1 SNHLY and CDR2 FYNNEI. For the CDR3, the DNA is TGTGCCAGCAGTGAAGCGCATCCGGGGGGCACGCCCTCGACCCTATCTGAAGCTTTCTTT. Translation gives CASSEAHPGGTPSTLSEAFF. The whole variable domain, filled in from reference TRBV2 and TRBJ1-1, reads EPEVTQTPSHQVTQMGQEVILRCVPISNHLYFYWYRQILGQKVEFLVSFYNNEISEKSEIFDDQFSVERPDGSNFTLKIRSTKLEDSAMYFCASSEAHPGGTPSTLSEAFFGQGTRLTVV.

CDR3 bases: TGCAGTGCCCCGGGCCTACACCGAGCCGGGGAGCTGTTTTTT. Translated: CSAPGLHRAGELFF. J is TRBJ2-2 and V is TRBV20-1; D gene uncertain. V lost 6 bases and J 6 bases, leaving 17 bases between the germline ends. CDR1 and CDR2 (germline): DFQATT, SNEGSKA (reference sequence). CDR3 size: 14 residues.

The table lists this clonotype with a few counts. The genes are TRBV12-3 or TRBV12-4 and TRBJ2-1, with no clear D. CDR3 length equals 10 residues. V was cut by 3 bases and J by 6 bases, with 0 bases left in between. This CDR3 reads CASSFNEQFF. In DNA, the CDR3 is TGTGCCAGCAGTTTCAATGAGCAGTTCTTC.

DNA for the CDR3: TGTGCCAGCTCATTTTCCCCGCTAGCAGACGAGCAGTACTTC. Protein sequence: CASSFSPLADEQYF. This chain links TRBV12-3 or TRBV12-4 with TRBJ2-7; D may be TRBD2 (5 bases). V shed 8 bases and J shed 5 bases, with 19 bases lying between them. The CDR3 length is 14 residues.

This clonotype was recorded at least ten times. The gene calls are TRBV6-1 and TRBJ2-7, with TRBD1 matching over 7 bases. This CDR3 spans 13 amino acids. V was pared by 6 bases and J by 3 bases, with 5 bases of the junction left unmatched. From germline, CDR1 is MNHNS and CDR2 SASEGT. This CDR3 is CASSAGGGYEQYF. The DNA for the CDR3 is TGTGCCAGCAGCGCAGGGGGTGGCTACGAGCAGTACTTC.

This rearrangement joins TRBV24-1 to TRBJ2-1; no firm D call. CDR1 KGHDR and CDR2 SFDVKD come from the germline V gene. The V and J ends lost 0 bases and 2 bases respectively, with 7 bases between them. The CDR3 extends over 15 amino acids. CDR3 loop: CATSDLIGTYNEQFF. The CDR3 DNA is TGTGCCACCAGTGATTTGATTGGGACCTACAATGAGCAGTTCTTC.

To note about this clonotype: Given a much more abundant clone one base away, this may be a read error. The CDR3 DNA follows: TGTGCTAGTGGTTTGGCCAGCCACGGACAGGGCCAAGAGACCCAGTACTTC. Its translation is CASGLASHGQGQETQYF. The chain links TRBV12-5 to TRBJ2-5; 8 nucleotides align to TRBD1. V dropped 1 base and J dropped 1; count of bases not matched to a gene: 8. The CDR3 has 17 amino acids. The germline gives CDR1 LGHNT, CDR2 FRNRAP.

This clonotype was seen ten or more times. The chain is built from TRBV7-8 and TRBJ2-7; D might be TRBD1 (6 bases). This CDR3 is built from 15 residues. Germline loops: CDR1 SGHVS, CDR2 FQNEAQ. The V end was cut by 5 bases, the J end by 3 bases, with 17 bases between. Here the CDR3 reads CASSRSRDNYYEQYF. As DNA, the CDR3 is TGTGCCAGCAGCCGATCCCGGGACAACTACTACGAGCAGTACTTC. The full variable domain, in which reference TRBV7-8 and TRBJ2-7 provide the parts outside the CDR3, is GAGVSQSPRYKVAKRGQDVALRCDPISGHVSLFWYQQALGQGPEFLTYFQNEAQLDKSGLPSDRFFAERPEGSVSTLKIQRTQQEDSAVYLCASSRSRDNYYEQYFGPGTRLTVT.

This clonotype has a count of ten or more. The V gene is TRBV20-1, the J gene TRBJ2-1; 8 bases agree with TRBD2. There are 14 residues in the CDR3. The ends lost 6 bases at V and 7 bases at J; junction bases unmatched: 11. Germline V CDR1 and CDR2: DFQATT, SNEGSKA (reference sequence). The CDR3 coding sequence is TGCAGTGCCTTAGCGGGATCCGGCTCGAATGAGCAGTTCTTC. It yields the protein CSALAGSGSNEQFF.

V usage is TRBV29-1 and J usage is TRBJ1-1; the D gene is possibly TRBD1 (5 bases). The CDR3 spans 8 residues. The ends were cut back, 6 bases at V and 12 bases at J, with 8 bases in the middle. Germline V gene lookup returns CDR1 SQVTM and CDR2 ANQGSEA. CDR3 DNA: TGCAGCGTGGCAGGGTCTTTCTTT. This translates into CSVAGSFF.

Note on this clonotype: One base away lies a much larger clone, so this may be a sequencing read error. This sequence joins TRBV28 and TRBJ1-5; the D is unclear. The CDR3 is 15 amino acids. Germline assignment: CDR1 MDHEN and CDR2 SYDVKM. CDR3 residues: CASSLAGSYNQPQNF. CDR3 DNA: TGTGCCAGCAGTTTAGCAGGCAGTTACAATCAGCCCCAGAATTTT.

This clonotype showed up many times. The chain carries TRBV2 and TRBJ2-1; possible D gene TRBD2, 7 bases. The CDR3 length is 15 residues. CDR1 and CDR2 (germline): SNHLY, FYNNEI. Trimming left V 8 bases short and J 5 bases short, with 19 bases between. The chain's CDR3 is CASRAGGGANNEQFF. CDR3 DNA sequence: TGTGCCAGCCGTGCGGGTGGGGGGGCTAACAATGAGCAGTTCTTC.

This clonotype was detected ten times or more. DNA for the CDR3: TGCAGTGCTAGTGCACAGGGAAACCCCACAGATACGCAGTATTTT. Its protein product is CSASAQGNPTDTQYF. The rearrangement joins TRBV20-1 to TRBJ2-3; TRBD1 is a possible D gene (6 bases). The length of the CDR3 is 15 residues. The V gene's germline CDR1 is DFQATT and CDR2 SNEGSKA (reference sequence). The V end lost 3 bases, the J end lost 2 bases, and 15 bases lay between the germline ends.

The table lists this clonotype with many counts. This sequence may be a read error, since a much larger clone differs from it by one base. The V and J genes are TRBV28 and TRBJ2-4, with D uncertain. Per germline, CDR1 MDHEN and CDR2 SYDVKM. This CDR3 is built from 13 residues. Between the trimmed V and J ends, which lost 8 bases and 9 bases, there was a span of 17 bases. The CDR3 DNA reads TGTGCCAGCCAAGACACGGGTCGCAGCATTCAGTACTTC. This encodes CASQDTGRSIQYF.

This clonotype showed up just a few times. In nucleotides, the CDR3 is TGTGCCAGCAGTTACATCTCTCGTGTCGGGGGGCAAGAGACCCAGTACTTC. This translates into CASSYISRVGGQETQYF. The J gene is TRBJ2-5, the V gene TRBV6-5, with TRBD2 matching over 7 bases. Germline V lookup: CDR1 MNHEY, CDR2 SVGAGI. The CDR3 has 17 amino acids. V shed 2 bases, J shed 2 bases, and the junction held 11 bases outside the gene matches.

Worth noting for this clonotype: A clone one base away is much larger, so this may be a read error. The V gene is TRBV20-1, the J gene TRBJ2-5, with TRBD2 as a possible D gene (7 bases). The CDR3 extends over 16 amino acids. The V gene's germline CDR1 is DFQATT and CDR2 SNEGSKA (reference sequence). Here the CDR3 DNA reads TGCAGTGCTAGATCCAGGGAGGGGGGGTACCAAGAGACCCGGTACTTC. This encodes CSARSREGGYQETRYF.

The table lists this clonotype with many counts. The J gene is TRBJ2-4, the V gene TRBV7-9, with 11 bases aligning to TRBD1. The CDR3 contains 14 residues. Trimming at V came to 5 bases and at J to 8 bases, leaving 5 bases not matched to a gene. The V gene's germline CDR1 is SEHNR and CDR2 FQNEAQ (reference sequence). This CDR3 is CASSGDRGSDIQYF. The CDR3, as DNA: TGTGCCAGCAGCGGGGACAGGGGGTCGGACATTCAGTACTTC.

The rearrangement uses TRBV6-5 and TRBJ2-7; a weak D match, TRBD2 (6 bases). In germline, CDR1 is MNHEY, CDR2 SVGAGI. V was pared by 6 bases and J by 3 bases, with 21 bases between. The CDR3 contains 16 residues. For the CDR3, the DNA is TGTGCCAGCAGCCCCAGCGGGCCTCACGCTGGCTACGAGCAGTACTTC. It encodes CASSPSGPHAGYEQYF.

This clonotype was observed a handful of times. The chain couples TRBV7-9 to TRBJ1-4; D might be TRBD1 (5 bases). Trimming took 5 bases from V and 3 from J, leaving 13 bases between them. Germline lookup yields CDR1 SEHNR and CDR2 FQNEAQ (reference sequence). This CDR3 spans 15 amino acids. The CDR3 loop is CASSQVRGANEKLFF. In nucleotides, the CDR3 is TGTGCCAGCAGCCAAGTACGGGGGGCTAATGAAAAACTGTTTTTT.

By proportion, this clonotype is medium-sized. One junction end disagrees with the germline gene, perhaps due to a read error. The CDR3 bases are TGCAGCGTGGAGCAGGGTACCGGGCTTCACTTC. This gives the protein CSVEQGTGLHF. The chain couples TRBV29-1 to TRBJ2-7; possibly TRBD1 for D (5 bases). Germline V gives CDR1 SQVTM, CDR2 ANQGSEA. The CDR3 spans 11 residues.

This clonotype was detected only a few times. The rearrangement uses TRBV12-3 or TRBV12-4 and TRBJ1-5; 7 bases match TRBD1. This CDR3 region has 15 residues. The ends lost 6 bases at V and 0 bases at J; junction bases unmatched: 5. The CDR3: CASSGQVHSNQPQHF. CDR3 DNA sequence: TGTGCCAGCAGCGGACAGGTACATAGCAATCAGCCCCAGCATTTT.

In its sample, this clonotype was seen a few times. CDR3 region: CASSQGSGRYEQYF. The CDR3 DNA sequence: TGCGCCAGCAGCCAAGGGTCAGGGAGGTACGAGCAGTACTTC. The chain has TRBV4-1 and TRBJ2-7; D possibly corresponds to TRBD2 (6 bases). The V end was cut by 1 base, the J end by 4 bases, with 11 bases between. This CDR3 spans 14 amino acids. Germline CDR1 MGHRA, CDR2 YSYEKL.

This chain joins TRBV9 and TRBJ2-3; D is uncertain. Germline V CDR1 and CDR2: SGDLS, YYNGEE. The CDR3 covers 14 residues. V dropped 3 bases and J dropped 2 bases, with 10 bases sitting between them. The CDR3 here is CASSEATLTDTQYF. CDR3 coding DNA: TGTGCCAGCAGCGAAGCCACACTCACAGATACGCAGTATTTT.

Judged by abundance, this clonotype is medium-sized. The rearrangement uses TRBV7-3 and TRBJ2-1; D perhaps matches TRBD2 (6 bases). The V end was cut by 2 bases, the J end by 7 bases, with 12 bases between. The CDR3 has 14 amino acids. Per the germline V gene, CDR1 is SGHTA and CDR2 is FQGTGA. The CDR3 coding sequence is TGTGCCAGCAGCTTAGACGGGAGCAGGAATGAGCAGTTCTTC. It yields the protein CASSLDGSRNEQFF.

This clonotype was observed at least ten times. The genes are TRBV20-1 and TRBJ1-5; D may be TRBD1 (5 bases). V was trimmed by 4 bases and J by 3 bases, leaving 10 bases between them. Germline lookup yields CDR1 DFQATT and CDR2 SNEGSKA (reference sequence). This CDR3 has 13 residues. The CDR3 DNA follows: TGCAGTGCTAAACGGGGCGACAATCAGCCCCAGCATTTT. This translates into CSAKRGDNQPQHF.

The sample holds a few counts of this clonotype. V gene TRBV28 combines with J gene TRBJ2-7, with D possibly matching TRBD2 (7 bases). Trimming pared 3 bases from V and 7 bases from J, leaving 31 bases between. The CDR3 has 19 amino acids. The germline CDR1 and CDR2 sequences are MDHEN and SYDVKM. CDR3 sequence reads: CASSFFWPRGATRPLEQYF. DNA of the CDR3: TGTGCCAGCAGTTTTTTTTGGCCCCGGGGGGCAACCCGCCCCTTGGAGCAGTACTTC.

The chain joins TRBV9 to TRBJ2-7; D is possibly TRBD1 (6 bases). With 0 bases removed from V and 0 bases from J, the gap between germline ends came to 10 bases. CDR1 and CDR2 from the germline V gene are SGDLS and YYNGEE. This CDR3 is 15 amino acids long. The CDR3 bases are TGTGCCAGCAGCGTAGGGACAGTGAGCTCCTACGAGCAGTACTTC. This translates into CASSVGTVSSYEQYF.